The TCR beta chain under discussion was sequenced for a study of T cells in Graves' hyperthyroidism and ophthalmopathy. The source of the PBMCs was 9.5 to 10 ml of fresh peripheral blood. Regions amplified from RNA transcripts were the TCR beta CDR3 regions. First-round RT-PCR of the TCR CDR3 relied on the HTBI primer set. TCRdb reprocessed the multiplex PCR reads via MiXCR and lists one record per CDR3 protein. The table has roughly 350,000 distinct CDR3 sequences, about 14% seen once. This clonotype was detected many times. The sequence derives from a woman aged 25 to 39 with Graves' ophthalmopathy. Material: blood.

CDR3 DNA: TGCGCCAGCAGCTTGGTAGGGACCCAGTACTTC. It is translated as CASSLVGTQYF. V gene TRBV5-1 combines with J gene TRBJ2-5; D is undetermined. This CDR3 has 11 residues. The V gene lost 0 bases and the J gene lost 7 bases, with 4 bases spanning the gap. CDR1 SGHRS and CDR2 YFSETQ come from the germline V gene.